This T cell receptor beta chain comes out of a study of blood T cell repertoires in COVID-19. As for the study in general: T cells, B-cell-depleted T cells, or PBMCs supplied cDNA or gDNA.

Residents of approximately 25 US areas, aged 18 to 89 years, made up the participants. The study assigned cohorts using participant-reported clinical history. Libraries were prepared by immunoSEQ multiplex PCR; TCRdb keeps only in-frame clonotypes and omits some of them. Here the sample spans about 320,000 clones, around 90% being singletons. This CDR3 region has 13 residues. V was pared by 3 bases and J by 2 bases, with 7 bases between. In germline, CDR1 is LNHDA, CDR2 SQIVND (reference sequence). What was sequenced was PBMCs or T cells enriched from blood (not recorded which). This receptor was identified in a man aged 30-40 years who had recovered from COVID-19. This chain connects TRBV19 to TRBJ1-1; D is possibly TRBD1 (6 bases). CDR3 residues: CASSMGHNTEAFF. CDR3 bases: TGTGCCAGTAGTATGGGACACAACACTGAAGCTTTCTTT.